Presented here are 27 T cell receptor beta chains from one specimen sequenced in a study of cytomegalovirus exposure and HLA in healthy donors. Primers for the PCR totalled 60 Vbeta and 13 Jbeta. The data were produced by immunoSEQ multiplex PCR, yet TCRdb's version contains in-frame clones alone and is incomplete. The repertoire has around 130,000 clones, roughly 80% of them found once; the top ten carry 1.2%. Sequencing input: PBMCs. These receptors all come from a boy aged 10-17 years in good health and CMV-seronegative.

V usage is TRBV19 and J usage is TRBJ1-1; D is ambiguous. Germline CDR1 LNHDA, CDR2 SQIVND (reference sequence). The CDR3 spans 13 residues. V lost 3 bases, J lost 1 base, and 6 bases lay in between. CDR3 in amino acids: CASSIVANTEAFF. CDR3 sequence (DNA): TGTGCCAGTAGTATCGTGGCGAACACTGAAGCTTTCTTT. Supplemented by reference TRBV19 and TRBJ1-1, the full variable domain reads DGGITQSPKYLFRKEGQNVTLSCEQNLNHDAMYWYRQDPGQGLRLIYYSQIVNDFQKGDIAEGYSVSREKKESFPLTVTSAQKNPTAFYLCASSIVANTEAFFGQGTRLTVV.

The rearrangement uses TRBV11-2 and TRBJ2-3, with D unclear. The V end lost 3 bases, the J end lost 6 bases, and 10 bases lay between the germline ends. This CDR3 region has 13 residues. CDR1 SGHAT and CDR2 FQNNGV come from the germline V gene. The DNA for the CDR3 is TGTGCCAGCAGCTTCTACCCCGGGGATACGCAGTATTTT. Amino acids: CASSFYPGDTQYF.

This clone was counted once. The V gene is TRBV5-1, the J gene TRBJ2-3; no clear D. CDR3 length: 14 amino acids. V was shortened by 0 bases and J by 6 bases, with 11 bases between the two germline ends. Germline lookup yields CDR1 SGHRS and CDR2 YFSETQ. CDR3 residues: CASSLAPEMDTQYF. The DNA for the CDR3 is TGCGCCAGCAGCTTGGCTCCGGAGATGGATACGCAGTATTTT.

V gene TRBV6-5 combines with J gene TRBJ1-1, with a possible D match to TRBD1 (5 bases). Trimming stripped 6 bases from V and 2 bases from J, with 13 bases between. Germline CDR1 is MNHEY and CDR2 is SVGAGI. There are 14 residues in the CDR3. CDR3 residues: CASRTLGTNTEAFF. The CDR3 DNA is TGTGCCAGCAGAACTCTCGGGACTAACACTGAAGCTTTCTTT.

The chain carries TRBV27 and TRBJ1-2, with TRBD1 as a possible D gene (6 bases). The V gene's germline CDR1 is MNHEY and CDR2 SMNVEV (reference sequence). V lost 0 bases, J lost 5 bases, and 19 bases lay in between. CDR3 length: 17 residues. CDR3 region: CASSLSFGGQFTYGYTF. The CDR3 DNA follows: TGTGCCAGCAGTTTATCCTTTGGAGGACAGTTTACTTATGGCTACACCTTC.

This sequence joins TRBV27 and TRBJ2-3, with D possibly matching TRBD2 (6 bases). There are 15 residues in the CDR3. Germline V gene data show CDR1 as MNHEY and CDR2 as SMNVEV (reference sequence). V shed 5 bases and J shed 1 base, with 13 bases lying between them. The CDR3 sequence: CASSPQIAGTDTQYF. The DNA of the CDR3 is TGTGCCAGCAGTCCCCAAATAGCGGGCACAGATACGCAGTATTTT.

The CDR3 DNA reads TGTGCCAGCAGCCGTAGGCCCCGGGAGGACGAGCAGTACTTC. This translates into CASSRRPREDEQYF. The chain couples TRBV5-6 to TRBJ2-7, with 7 positions matching TRBD2. The CDR3 consists of 14 residues. Germline CDR1 reads SGHDT; CDR2 reads YYEEEE. V dropped 4 bases and J dropped 5; count of bases not matched to a gene: 9. Based on the CDR3 plus reference TRBV5-6 and TRBJ2-7, the full variable domain is DAGVTQSPTHLIKTRGQQVTLRCSPKSGHDTVSWYQQALGQGPQFIFQYYEEEERQRGNFPDRFSGHQFPNYSSELNVNALLLGDSALYLCASSRRPREDEQYFGPGTRLTVT.

The chain carries TRBV11-3 and TRBJ2-1; tentatively, D is TRBD2 (6 bases). This CDR3 has 14 residues. Germline CDR1 is SGHNT and CDR2 is YENEEA. Trimming took 1 base from V and 6 from J, leaving 10 bases between them. The CDR3 spells CASSLVRDSNEQFF. The CDR3 coding sequence is TGTGCCAGCAGCTTAGTGCGGGACTCCAATGAGCAGTTCTTC.

The chain carries TRBV5-1 and TRBJ2-2; a possible D gene is TRBD2 (5 bases). CDR3 length: 15 residues. The ends were cut back, 4 bases at V and 5 bases at J, with 15 bases in the middle. Germline CDR1 SGHRS, CDR2 YFSETQ. The CDR3 DNA reads TGCGCCAGCAGCCCCGGACTGGCCGTAACCGGGGAGCTGTTTTTT. Its translation is CASSPGLAVTGELFF.

The chain has TRBV7-9 and TRBJ1-2; perhaps TRBD1 as D (5 bases). This CDR3 is 15 amino acids long. CDR1 and CDR2 from the germline V gene are SEHNR and FQNEAQ (reference sequence). V lost 3 bases and J 2 bases, leaving 13 bases between the germline ends. This CDR3 is CASSLGSRENYGYTF. The CDR3 nucleotides are TGTGCCAGCAGCTTGGGGTCCAGGGAAAACTATGGCTACACCTTC.

This chain joins TRBV27 and TRBJ2-7; D unresolved. Looked up from germline, CDR1 is MNHEY and CDR2 is SMNVEV (reference sequence). V gave up 6 bases and J gave up 0 bases, with 12 bases separating them. The CDR3 is 14 amino acids. CDR3 in DNA: TGTGCCAGCAGATCTGGGCTTAGCTCCTACGAGCAGTACTTC. Amino acid sequence: CASRSGLSSYEQYF.

V gene TRBV19 combines with J gene TRBJ1-1; TRBD1 aligns across 10 bases. Germline assignment: CDR1 LNHDA and CDR2 SQIVND (reference sequence). The CDR3 runs to 16 residues. The ends lost 6 bases at V and 5 bases at J; junction bases unmatched: 12. The CDR3 loop reads CASSPGKGTGVTEAFF. In DNA, the CDR3 is TGTGCCAGTAGCCCGGGAAAGGGGACAGGGGTGACTGAAGCTTTCTTT.

In its sample, this clone was seen a few times. The J gene is TRBJ1-4, the V gene TRBV7-9; 7 nucleotides agree with TRBD1. This CDR3 contains 16 residues. The germline V gene encodes CDR1 SEHNR and CDR2 FQNEAQ (reference sequence). V trimming: 5 bases; J trimming: 5 bases; junction bases outside the gene matches: 11. CDR3 loop: CASSTGTEGLNEKLFF. The CDR3 bases are TGTGCCAGCAGCACGGGGACAGAGGGCCTAAATGAAAAACTGTTTTTT.

The chain has TRBV2 and TRBJ2-1; 10 bases align to TRBD2. There are 17 residues in the CDR3. The germline V gene has CDR1 SNHLY and CDR2 FYNNEI. The trim removed 8 bases at V and 4 bases at J, leaving 14 bases unmatched. The CDR3 spells CASLEGFGLADYNEQFF. The CDR3 DNA is TGTGCCAGCCTCGAGGGGTTCGGACTAGCGGATTACAATGAGCAGTTCTTC.

CDR3 residues: CASSLVPSGSYNEQFF. The DNA for the CDR3 is TGTGCCAGCAGCTTAGTCCCCAGCGGCTCCTACAATGAGCAGTTCTTC. The rearrangement uses TRBV7-8 and TRBJ2-1; weak D call: TRBD2 (5 bases). The CDR3 extends over 16 amino acids. The germline V gene encodes CDR1 SGHVS and CDR2 FQNEAQ. The germline V and J ends were trimmed by 1 base and 0 bases, with 10 bases remaining between them.

For the CDR3, the DNA is TGTGCCAGCAGTTTAGGGACAGGGGGCACTGAAGCTTTCTTT. Amino acids: CASSLGTGGTEAFF. V is TRBV27 and J is TRBJ1-1; 11 nucleotides match TRBD1. This CDR3 region has 14 residues. Trimming cost V 2 bases and J 4 bases; bases outside gene matches: 0. The V gene's germline CDR1 is MNHEY and CDR2 SMNVEV (reference sequence).

The chain employs TRBV7-8 and TRBJ1-3, with TRBD1 as a possible D gene (6 bases). Trimming pared 8 bases from V and 2 bases from J, leaving 13 bases between. CDR1 SGHVS and CDR2 FQNEAQ come from the germline V gene. This CDR3 has 14 amino acids. CDR3 sequence: CASRVTGPGNTIYF. In DNA, the CDR3 is TGTGCCAGCCGAGTAACAGGGCCTGGAAACACCATATATTTT.

This chain uses TRBV4-1 with TRBJ2-3, with 12 bases fitting TRBD2. V lost 4 bases to trimming and J lost 0 bases; unmatched junction nucleotides: 8. This CDR3 region has 18 residues. Germline-derived CDR1 and CDR2 are MGHRA and YSYEKL. CDR3 residues: CASSRGTSGLTSTDTQYF. Here the CDR3 DNA reads TGCGCCAGCAGCCGAGGGACTAGCGGGCTGACTAGCACAGATACGCAGTATTTT.

This clone was observed a handful of times. The chain links TRBV4-3 to TRBJ1-3, with D perhaps matching TRBD1 (5 bases). Germline V gene sequence: CDR1 LGHNA, CDR2 YSLEER. Trimming removed 0 bases from V and 4 bases from J, with 13 bases in between. The CDR3 runs to 16 residues. The CDR3 DNA reads as TGCGCCAGCAGCCAAGATCTCCCAGGGCTAGGAAACACCATATATTTT. Residues: CASSQDLPGLGNTIYF.

The CDR3 DNA follows: TGTGCCAGCAGTCCACAGGGGGGTGGTCAGCCCCAGCATTTT. Its protein product is CASSPQGGGQPQHF. This sequence joins TRBV6-5 and TRBJ1-5, with 8 bases aligning to TRBD1. With V trimmed by 5 bases and J by 6 bases, 6 bases remained unmatched. This CDR3 contains 14 residues. Germline-derived CDR1 and CDR2 are MNHEY and SVGAGI.

This CDR3 reads CASSRDIAKNIQYF. The CDR3 DNA reads as TGCGCCAGCAGCCGGGACATAGCCAAAAACATTCAGTACTTC. This chain links TRBV5-1 with TRBJ2-4; D may be TRBD1 (6 bases). The germline V and J ends were trimmed by 4 bases and 0 bases, with 8 bases remaining between them. The germline V gene has CDR1 SGHRS and CDR2 YFSETQ. This CDR3 spans 14 amino acids.

The chain joins TRBV9 to TRBJ2-5; 8 nucleotides line up with TRBD2. TRBJ2-7 matches the DNA end more closely, so the J call is doubtful. This CDR3 has 13 residues. Looked up from germline, CDR1 is SGDLS and CDR2 is YYNGEE. Written as DNA, the CDR3 is TGTGCCAGCAGCGCGGGACTAGACTACGAGCAGTACTTC. Translation: CASSAGLDYEQYF.

This clone was counted between two and nine times. The chain links TRBV4-2 to TRBJ2-7, with D maybe TRBD1 (5 bases). V was clipped by 0 bases and J by 3 bases, with 15 bases between them. From germline, CDR1 is LGHNA and CDR2 YNFKEQ. The CDR3 runs 16 residues. This CDR3 reads CASSQEHRQSSYEQYF. CDR3 DNA sequence: TGTGCCAGCAGCCAAGAACATCGACAGTCCAGCTACGAGCAGTACTTC.

The V call is TRBV7-9, the J call TRBJ2-5, with 9 positions matching TRBD2. The germline CDR1 and CDR2 sequences are SEHNR and FQNEAQ (reference sequence). There are 17 residues in the CDR3. V was clipped by 1 base and J by 6 bases; unmatched bases: 12. The CDR3 DNA follows: TGTGCCAGCAGCTTAGTTTCCGTGGGACTAGCTATTCAGACCCAGTACTTC. Amino acid sequence: CASSLVSVGLAIQTQYF.

This chain links TRBV5-1 with TRBJ2-3, with 8 bases that match TRBD1. The length of the CDR3 is 14 residues. Germline V gene lookup returns CDR1 SGHRS and CDR2 YFSETQ. The V segment lost 2 bases and the J segment 4 bases; nucleotides outside the gene matches: 3. CDR3 nucleotides: TGCGCCAGCAGCTTCGGACAGGGACCAGATACGCAGTATTTT. This translates into CASSFGQGPDTQYF.

V gene TRBV6-1 combines with J gene TRBJ1-1; D might be TRBD1 (5 bases). The CDR3 contains 16 residues. Germline loops: CDR1 MNHNS, CDR2 SASEGT. Trimming removed 2 bases from V and 0 bases from J, with 13 bases in between. The CDR3 loop reads CASSESWGVMNTEAFF. The CDR3 region has the DNA TGTGCCAGCAGTGAATCGTGGGGGGTCATGAACACTGAAGCTTTCTTT.

This clone appeared a single time. The CDR3 carries no conserved terminal phenylalanine or tryptophan, so it likely arises from a read error. It is unclear where the CDR3 begins or ends on the DNA, so no DNA is shown, and the CDR3 is as TCRdb lists it. The rearrangement uses TRBV2 and TRBJ1-4; the table's D gene call, TRBD1, was not cross checked with the DNA. Germline values: CDR1 SNHLY, CDR2 FYNNEI. The CDR3 contains 11 residues when both ends are counted. The chain's CDR3 is CASSEGPGFNL.